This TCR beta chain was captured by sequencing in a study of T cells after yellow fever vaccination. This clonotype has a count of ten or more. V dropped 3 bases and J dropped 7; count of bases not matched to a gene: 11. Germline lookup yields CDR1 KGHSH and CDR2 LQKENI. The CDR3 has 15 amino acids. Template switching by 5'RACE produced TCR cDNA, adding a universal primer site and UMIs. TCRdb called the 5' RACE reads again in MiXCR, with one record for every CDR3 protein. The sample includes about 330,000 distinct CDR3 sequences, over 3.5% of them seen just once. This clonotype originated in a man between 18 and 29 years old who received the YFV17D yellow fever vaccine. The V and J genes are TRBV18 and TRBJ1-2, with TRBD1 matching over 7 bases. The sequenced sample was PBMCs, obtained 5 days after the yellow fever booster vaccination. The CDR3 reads CASSPDATGLLGYTF. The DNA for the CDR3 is TGTGCCAGCTCACCGGATGCGACAGGGCTGCTTGGCTACACCTTC.